This is a list of T cell receptor beta chains from one sample in a study of cytomegalovirus exposure and HLA in healthy donors. Sequenced by immunoSEQ multiplex PCR; TCRdb stores in-frame clones only, minus some. The sample has 110,000 to 150,000 clones, around 9.7% seen once. The sample comprised PBMCs. The receptor set was obtained from a man aged 45-65 years in good health and CMV-seronegative. Both conserved end residues are part of each CDR3. Each record gives: clone size, V gene, J gene, D gene, CDR3 protein, CDR3 DNA. D genes are given only for firm matches. Rows may omit the clone size; those that give it use once, few, many or a size class.

abundance: few; v_gene: TRBV5-4; j_gene: TRBJ2-6; d_gene: TRBD2; CDR3aa: CASSPLGQREGSGANVLTF; CDR3nt: TGTGCCAGCAGCCCTCTCGGGCAGCGGGAGGGGTCTGGGGCCAACGTCCTGACTTTC
abundance: .; v_gene: TRBV5-4; j_gene: TRBJ2-5; d_gene: .; CDR3aa: CASSGLQETQYF; CDR3nt: TGTGCCAGCAGCGGGCTACAGGAGACCCAGTACTTC
abundance: few; v_gene: TRBV5-1; j_gene: TRBJ2-7; d_gene: TRBD1; CDR3aa: CASSLWGQGANEQYF; CDR3nt: TGCGCCAGCAGTCTTTGGGGACAGGGGGCTAACGAGCAGTACTTC
abundance: few; v_gene: TRBV4-1; j_gene: TRBJ2-5; d_gene: TRBD2; CDR3aa: CASSHELLAGGYPETQYF; CDR3nt: TGCGCCAGCAGCCATGAGCTATTAGCGGGGGGGTACCCAGAGACCCAGTACTTC
abundance: few; v_gene: TRBV9; j_gene: TRBJ2-3; d_gene: TRBD2; CDR3aa: CASSAQLAGGTDTQYF; CDR3nt: TGTGCCAGCAGCGCCCAACTAGCGGGGGGAACAGATACGCAGTATTTT
abundance: few; v_gene: TRBV10-2; j_gene: TRBJ1-4; d_gene: TRBD1; CDR3aa: CASSETGGPTHEKLFF; CDR3nt: TGCGCCAGCAGTGAGACAGGGGGGCCGACTCATGAAAAACTGTTTTTT
abundance: .; v_gene: TRBV6-5; j_gene: TRBJ1-2; d_gene: .; CDR3aa: CASRGTLGGPYGYTF; CDR3nt: TGTGCCAGCAGGGGGACCCTCGGGGGACCCTATGGCTACACCTTC
abundance: few; v_gene: TRBV10-3; j_gene: TRBJ2-1; d_gene: TRBD2; CDR3aa: CAISVFSGGGSSYNEQFF; CDR3nt: TGTGCCATCAGTGTCTTTAGCGGGGGCGGGAGTTCCTACAATGAGCAGTTCTTC
abundance: few; v_gene: TRBV25-1; j_gene: TRBJ2-7; d_gene: TRBD2; CDR3aa: CATGEGKEVAGSYEQYF; CDR3nt: TGTGCCACCGGGGAAGGGAAGGAGGTAGCGGGTTCCTACGAGCAGTACTTC
abundance: .; v_gene: TRBV5-1; j_gene: TRBJ1-1; d_gene: TRBD1; CDR3aa: CASTYTGGSEAFF; CDR3nt: TGCGCCAGCACCTATACAGGGGGATCGGAAGCTTTCTTT
abundance: .; v_gene: TRBV2; j_gene: TRBJ2-2; d_gene: TRBD1; CDR3aa: CASSDGTGNTGELFF; CDR3nt: TGTGCCAGCAGTGACGGGACAGGGAACACCGGGGAGCTGTTTTTT
abundance: .; v_gene: TRBV6-1; j_gene: TRBJ2-7; d_gene: TRBD1; CDR3aa: CASSGQGYEQYF; CDR3nt: TGTGCCAGCAGTGGACAGGGATACGAGCAGTACTTC
abundance: .; v_gene: TRBV6-6; j_gene: TRBJ2-3; d_gene: TRBD1; CDR3aa: CASSYSGGDTQYF; CDR3nt: TGTGCCAGCAGTTATTCAGGGGGAGATACGCAGTATTTT
abundance: .; v_gene: TRBV28; j_gene: TRBJ2-5; d_gene: .; CDR3aa: CASSLNRAWETQYF; CDR3nt: TGTGCCAGCAGTTTAAACAGGGCGTGGGAGACCCAGTACTTC
abundance: many; v_gene: TRBV29-1; j_gene: TRBJ1-2; d_gene: TRBD1; CDR3aa: CSAQGQRINYGYTF; CDR3nt: TGCAGCGCACAGGGACAGAGAATTAACTATGGCTACACCTTC
abundance: .; v_gene: TRBV2; j_gene: TRBJ1-4; d_gene: TRBD1; CDR3aa: CASSGDRGNEKLFF; CDR3nt: TGTGCCAGCAGTGGGGACAGGGGGAACGAAAAACTGTTTTTT
abundance: few; v_gene: TRBV2; j_gene: TRBJ2-3; d_gene: .; CDR3aa: CASSEDGGTDTQYF; CDR3nt: TGTGCCAGCAGTGAAGACGGTGGCACAGATACGCAGTATTTT
abundance: .; v_gene: TRBV7-9; j_gene: TRBJ1-2; d_gene: TRBD1; CDR3aa: CASSSLTGYGYTF; CDR3nt: TGTGCCAGCAGCTCGTTGACAGGGTATGGCTACACCTTC
abundance: .; v_gene: TRBV28; j_gene: TRBJ2-2; d_gene: .; CDR3aa: CASSRTKVFRGELFF; CDR3nt: TGTGCCAGCAGTCGGACTAAAGTCTTCCGCGGGGAGCTGTTTTTT
abundance: once; v_gene: TRBV18; j_gene: TRBJ1-1; d_gene: .; CDR3aa: CASSPSSLGVNTEAFF; CDR3nt: TGTGCCAGCTCACCATCCTCCTTGGGAGTGAACACTGAAGCTTTCTTT
abundance: few; v_gene: TRBV11-3; j_gene: TRBJ2-1; d_gene: TRBD2; CDR3aa: CASSLDLGSGSSNEQFF; CDR3nt: TGTGCCAGCAGCTTAGATCTCGGTAGCGGGAGTTCCAATGAGCAGTTCTTC
abundance: few; v_gene: TRBV20-1; j_gene: TRBJ1-2; d_gene: .; CDR3aa: CKTDSNYGYTF; CDR3nt: TGCAAAACGGACAGTAATTATGGCTACACCTTC
abundance: .; v_gene: TRBV19; j_gene: TRBJ2-1; d_gene: TRBD2; CDR3aa: CASSLAGYNEQFF; CDR3nt: TGTGCCAGTAGTTTAGCGGGGTACAATGAGCAGTTCTTC